Listed below are T cell receptor beta chains from one sample, sequenced in a study of beta chain features in type 1 diabetes. Data came from immunoSEQ multiplex PCR; TCRdb stores just in-frame clones and leaves some out. The repertoire holds over 500,000 clones, roughly 15% seen once, with approximately 0.093% in the top ten. The material sequenced was naive CD4+ T cells from blood. The receptor source for this set is a man aged 18 to 30 in good health. Both conserved end residues are part of each CDR3. D genes are given only for firm matches. The size of a clone is reported for some rows only, either as once, few or many, or as a class for expanded clones.

d_call	clone_size	v_call	j_call	cdr3_aa	cdr3_nt
-	-	TRBV23-1	TRBJ2-7	CASSQPGTNAYEQYF	TGCGCCAGCAGTCAACCCGGGACAAACGCCTACGAGCAGTACTTC
-	-	TRBV9	TRBJ2-3	CASSVLPSTDTQYF	TGTGCCAGCAGCGTTTTACCGAGCACAGATACGCAGTATTTT
-	-	TRBV10-3	TRBJ1-1	CAISVSRDTEAFF	TGTGCCATCAGTGTATCCAGGGATACTGAAGCTTTCTTT
-	-	TRBV19	TRBJ1-1	CASSTTGRSTEAFF	TGTGCCAGTAGTACTACAGGGCGGAGCACTGAAGCTTTCTTT
TRBD1	few	TRBV7-2	TRBJ1-5	CASSLGTAGQPQHF	TGTGCCAGCAGCTTGGGGACAGCCGGTCAGCCCCAGCATTTT
TRBD1	few	TRBV7-9	TRBJ1-1	CASSPVEGAGTEAFF	TGTGCCAGCAGCCCCGTCGAGGGGGCCGGGACTGAAGCTTTCTTT
-	few	TRBV2	TRBJ1-2	CASSDFVIIDGYTF	TGTGCCAGCAGTGATTTCGTTATCATCGATGGCTACACCTTC
-	few	TRBV6-5	TRBJ1-4	CASSYYRDNEKLFF	TGTGCCAGCAGTTACTACAGGGACAATGAAAAACTGTTTTTT
-	-	TRBV28	TRBJ1-1	CASLPGSVGTEAFF	TGTGCCAGCCTCCCAGGTTCGGTGGGGACTGAAGCTTTCTTT
TRBD2	few	TRBV4-1	TRBJ2-1	CASSQERTGSGTYNEQFF	TGCGCCAGCAGCCAAGAGAGGACGGGGAGCGGGACCTACAATGAGCAGTTCTTC
-	-	TRBV10-3	TRBJ1-1	CAISKYVSTEAFF	TGTGCCATCAGCAAGTACGTCTCCACTGAAGCTTTCTTT
TRBD1	-	TRBV14	TRBJ2-3	CASSQDRADTQYF	TGTGCCAGCAGCCAGGACAGGGCAGATACGCAGTATTTT
-	few	TRBV4-2	TRBJ2-2	CASSQPPAGELFF	TGTGCCAGCAGCCAGCCCCCGGCCGGGGAGCTGTTTTTT
-	-	TRBV7-3	TRBJ1-6	CASSLGGQGNNSPLHF	TGTGCCAGCAGCTTAGGAGGCCAGGGCAATAATTCACCCCTCCACTTT
TRBD1	few	TRBV27	TRBJ1-1	CASSSRDRGLWIGAFF	TGTGCCAGCAGTTCTCGGGACAGGGGTTTATGGATTGGAGCTTTCTTT
-	few	TRBV5-1	TRBJ2-7	CASSEDYEQYF	TGCGCCAGCAGCGAAGACTACGAGCAGTACTTC
-	-	TRBV29-1	TRBJ2-7	CSVEDDGGPYEQYF	TGCAGCGTTGAAGACGACGGGGGACCCTACGAGCAGTACTTC
-	few	TRBV10-3	TRBJ2-7	CAISESKLGNSYEQYF	TGTGCCATCAGTGAGTCGAAATTAGGGAACTCCTACGAGCAGTACTTC
-	many	TRBV14	TRBJ2-6	CASSPRLAGANVLTF	TGTGCCAGCAGCCCCAGACTAGCTGGGGCCAACGTCCTGACTTTC
-	-	TRBV7-9	TRBJ2-7	CASSLGGGSYEQYF	TGTGCCAGCAGCTTAGGGGGCGGTTCCTACGAGCAGTACTTC
TRBD1	few	TRBV19	TRBJ1-2	CASIAPGQGIYGYTF	TGTGCCAGTATCGCCCCGGGACAGGGAATTTATGGCTACACCTTC
TRBD2	few	TRBV9	TRBJ2-3	CASSHPGTSGLSTDTQYF	TGTGCCAGCAGCCACCCAGGGACTAGCGGGCTTAGCACAGATACGCAGTATTTT
TRBD1	-	TRBV2	TRBJ1-1	CASSRGTGEAFF	TGTGCCAGCAGCCGCGGGACAGGGGAAGCTTTCTTT
-	-	TRBV7-9	TRBJ2-2	CASSSDSRGTGELFF	TGTGCCAGCAGCTCGGACAGTAGAGGCACCGGGGAGCTGTTTTTT
TRBD1	-	TRBV14	TRBJ2-5	CASSQGTGAKTQYF	TGTGCCAGCAGCCAAGGGACAGGGGCAAAGACCCAGTACTTC
TRBD2	few	TRBV4-1	TRBJ2-5	CASSLRELAGGQETQYF	TGCGCCAGCAGCCTAAGGGAACTAGCGGGGGGGCAGGAGACCCAGTACTTC
-	-	TRBV5-4	TRBJ1-1	CASSLTRDHTEAFF	TGTGCCAGCAGCTTGACAAGGGACCACACTGAAGCTTTCTTT
TRBD1	few	TRBV6-5	TRBJ2-5	CASSYPPDREKETQYF	TGTGCCAGCAGTTACCCACCGGACAGGGAGAAAGAGACCCAGTACTTC
-	-	TRBV28	TRBJ2-5	CASTSPGFQETQYF	TGTGCCAGCACCTCACCGGGGTTCCAAGAGACCCAGTACTTC
-	few	TRBV7-3	TRBJ2-3	CASSLTPVSDTQYF	TGTGCCAGCAGCTTAACCCCAGTATCAGATACGCAGTATTTT
-	-	TRBV19	TRBJ1-5	CASSIAVVQPQHF	TGTGCCAGTAGTATTGCCGTGGTTCAGCCCCAGCATTTT